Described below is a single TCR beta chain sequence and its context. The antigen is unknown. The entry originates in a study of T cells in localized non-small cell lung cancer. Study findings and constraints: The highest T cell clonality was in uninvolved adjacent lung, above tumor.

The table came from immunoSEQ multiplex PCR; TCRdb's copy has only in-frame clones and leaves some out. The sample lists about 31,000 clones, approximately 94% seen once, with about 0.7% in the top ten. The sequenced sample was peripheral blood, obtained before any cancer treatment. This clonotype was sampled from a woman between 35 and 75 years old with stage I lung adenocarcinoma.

The CDR3 DNA reads as TGTGCCAGCAGCGTAGGATATGAGCGGGAGGGGGCCGGGGAGCTGTTTTTT. It specifies CASSVGYEREGAGELFF. The chain has TRBV9 and TRBJ2-2, with 10 bases fitting TRBD2. Germline V gives CDR1 SGDLS, CDR2 YYNGEE. The CDR3 spans 17 residues. The V and J ends lost 0 bases and 6 bases, in that order; junction bases with no gene match: 8. The full variable domain, completed using reference TRBV9 and TRBJ2-2, is DSGVTQTPKHLITATGQRVTLRCSPRSGDLSVYWYQQSLDQGLQFLIQYYNGEERAKGNILERFSAQQFPDLHSELNLSSLELGDSALYFCASSVGYEREGAGELFFGEGSRLTVL.